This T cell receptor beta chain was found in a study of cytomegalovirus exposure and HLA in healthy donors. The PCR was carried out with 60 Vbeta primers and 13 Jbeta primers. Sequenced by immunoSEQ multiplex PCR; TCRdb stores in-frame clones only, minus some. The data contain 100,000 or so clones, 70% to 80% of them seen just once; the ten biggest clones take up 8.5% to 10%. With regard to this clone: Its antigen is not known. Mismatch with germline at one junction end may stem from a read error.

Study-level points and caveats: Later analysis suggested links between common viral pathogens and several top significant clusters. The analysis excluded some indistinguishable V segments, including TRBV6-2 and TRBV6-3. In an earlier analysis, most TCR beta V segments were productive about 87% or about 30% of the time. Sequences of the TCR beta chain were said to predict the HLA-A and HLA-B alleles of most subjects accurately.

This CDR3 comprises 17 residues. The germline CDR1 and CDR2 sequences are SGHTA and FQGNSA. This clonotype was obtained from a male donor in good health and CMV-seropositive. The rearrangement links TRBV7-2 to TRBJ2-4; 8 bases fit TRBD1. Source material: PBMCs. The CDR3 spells CASSPITGGRGKNSQYF. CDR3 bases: TGTGCCAGCAGTCCTATTACAGGGGGTAGAGGCAAAAACAGTCAGTACTTC.